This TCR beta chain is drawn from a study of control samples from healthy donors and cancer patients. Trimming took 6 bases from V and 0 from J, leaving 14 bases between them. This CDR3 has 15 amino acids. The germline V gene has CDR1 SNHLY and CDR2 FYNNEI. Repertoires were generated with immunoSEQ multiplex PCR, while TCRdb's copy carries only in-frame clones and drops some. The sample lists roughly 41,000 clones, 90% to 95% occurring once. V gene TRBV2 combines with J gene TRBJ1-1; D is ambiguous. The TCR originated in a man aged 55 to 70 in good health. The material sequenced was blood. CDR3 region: CASRRAITMNTEAFF. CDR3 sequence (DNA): TGTGCCAGCAGACGCGCGATTACTATGAACACTGAAGCTTTCTTT.